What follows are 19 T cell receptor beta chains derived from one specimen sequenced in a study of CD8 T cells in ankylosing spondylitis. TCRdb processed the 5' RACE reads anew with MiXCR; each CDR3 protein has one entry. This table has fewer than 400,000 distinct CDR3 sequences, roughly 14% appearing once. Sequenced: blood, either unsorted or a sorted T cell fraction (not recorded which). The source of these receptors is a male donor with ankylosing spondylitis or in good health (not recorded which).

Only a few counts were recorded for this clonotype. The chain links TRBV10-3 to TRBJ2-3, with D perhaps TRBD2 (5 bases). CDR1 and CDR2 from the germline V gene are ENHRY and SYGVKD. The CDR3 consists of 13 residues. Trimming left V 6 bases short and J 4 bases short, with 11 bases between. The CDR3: CAIRGEAADTQYF. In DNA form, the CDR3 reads TGTGCCATCAGAGGAGAAGCGGCAGATACGCAGTATTTT.

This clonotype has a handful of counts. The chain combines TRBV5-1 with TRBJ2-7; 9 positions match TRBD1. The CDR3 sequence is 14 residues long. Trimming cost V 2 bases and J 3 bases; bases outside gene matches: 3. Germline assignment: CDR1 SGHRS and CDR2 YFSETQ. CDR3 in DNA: TGCGCCAGCAGCTTACAGGACAGGGGCTACGAGCAGTACTTC. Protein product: CASSLQDRGYEQYF. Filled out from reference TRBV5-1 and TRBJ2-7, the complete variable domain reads KAGVTQTPRYLIKTRGQQVTLSCSPISGHRSVSWYQQTPGQGLQFLFEYFSETQRNKGNFPGRFSGRQFSNSRSEMNVSTLELGDSALYLCASSLQDRGYEQYFGPGTRLTVT.

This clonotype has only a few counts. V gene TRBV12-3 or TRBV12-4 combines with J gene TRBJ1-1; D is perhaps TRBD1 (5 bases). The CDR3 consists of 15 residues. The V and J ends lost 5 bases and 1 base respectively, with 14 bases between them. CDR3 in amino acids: CASSPQTAPNTEAFF. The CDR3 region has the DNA TGTGCCAGCAGTCCCCAGACAGCCCCGAACACTGAAGCTTTCTTT.

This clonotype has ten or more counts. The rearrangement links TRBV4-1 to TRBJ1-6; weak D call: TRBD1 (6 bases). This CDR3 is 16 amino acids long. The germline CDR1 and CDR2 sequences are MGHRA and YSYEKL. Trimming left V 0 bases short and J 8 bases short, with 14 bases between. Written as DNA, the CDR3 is TGCGCCAGCAGCCAAGAGGGGGCGCCTCATTATTCACCCCTCCACTTT. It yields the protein CASSQEGAPHYSPLHF.

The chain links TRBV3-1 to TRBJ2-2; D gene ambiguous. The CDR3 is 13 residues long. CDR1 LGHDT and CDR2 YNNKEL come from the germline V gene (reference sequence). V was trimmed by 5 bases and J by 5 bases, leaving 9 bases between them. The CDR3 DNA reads TGTGCCAGCAGCGCAACATCTACCGGGGAGCTGTTTTTT. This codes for CASSATSTGELFF.

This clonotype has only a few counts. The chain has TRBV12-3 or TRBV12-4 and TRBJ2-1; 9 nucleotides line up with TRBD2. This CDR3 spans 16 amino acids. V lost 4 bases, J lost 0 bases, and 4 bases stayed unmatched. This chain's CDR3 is CASSSSGKGSYNEQFF. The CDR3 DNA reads TGTGCCAGCAGTTCTAGCGGGAAGGGCTCCTACAATGAGCAGTTCTTC.

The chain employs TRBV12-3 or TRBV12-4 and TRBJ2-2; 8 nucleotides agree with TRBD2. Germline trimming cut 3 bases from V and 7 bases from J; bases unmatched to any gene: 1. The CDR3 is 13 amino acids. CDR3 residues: CASSFSGNGELFF. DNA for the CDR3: TGTGCCAGCAGTTTTAGCGGGAACGGGGAGCTGTTTTTT.

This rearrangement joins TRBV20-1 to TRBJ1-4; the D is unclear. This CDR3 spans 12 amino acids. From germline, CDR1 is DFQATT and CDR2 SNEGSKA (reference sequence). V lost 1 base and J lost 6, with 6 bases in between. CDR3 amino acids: CSARGVDEKLFF. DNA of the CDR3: TGCAGTGCTAGAGGTGTCGATGAAAAACTGTTTTTT.

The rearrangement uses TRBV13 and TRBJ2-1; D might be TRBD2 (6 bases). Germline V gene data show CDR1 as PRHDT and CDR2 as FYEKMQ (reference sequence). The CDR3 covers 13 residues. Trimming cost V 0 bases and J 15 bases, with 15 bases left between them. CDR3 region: CASSLGDGGVRFF. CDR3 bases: TGTGCCAGCAGCTTAGGAGACGGGGGTGTGCGGTTCTTC.

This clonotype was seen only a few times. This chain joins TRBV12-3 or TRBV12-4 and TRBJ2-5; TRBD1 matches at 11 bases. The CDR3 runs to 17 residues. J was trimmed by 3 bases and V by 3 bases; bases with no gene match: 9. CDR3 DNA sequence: TGTGCCAGCAGTTTTAGTACCGGGACAGGGGGGAAAGAGACCCAGTACTTC. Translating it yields CASSFSTGTGGKETQYF.

The CDR3 region has the DNA TGTGCCATCAGTGGTGCGGGGGGCCTGGAAGCTTTCTTT. Protein product: CAISGAGGLEAFF. The chain uses TRBV10-3 and TRBJ1-1; a possible D gene is TRBD1 (6 bases). Germline V CDR1 and CDR2: ENHRY, SYGVKD. The length of the CDR3 is 13 residues. V lost 4 bases and J 8 bases, leaving 14 bases between the germline ends.

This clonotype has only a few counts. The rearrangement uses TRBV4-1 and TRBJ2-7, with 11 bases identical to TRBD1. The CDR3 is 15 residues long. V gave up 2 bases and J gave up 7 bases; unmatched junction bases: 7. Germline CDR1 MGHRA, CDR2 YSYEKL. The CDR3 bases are TGCGCCAGCAGCCAAAGGACAGGGGGCTTCCCGGAGCAGTACTTC. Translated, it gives CASSQRTGGFPEQYF.

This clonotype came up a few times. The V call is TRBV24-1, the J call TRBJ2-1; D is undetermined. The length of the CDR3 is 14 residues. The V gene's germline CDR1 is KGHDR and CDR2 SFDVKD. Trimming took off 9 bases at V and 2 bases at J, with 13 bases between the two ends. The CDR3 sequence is CATSAGSTYNEQFF. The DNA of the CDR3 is TGTGCCACCTCGGCCGGGTCGACCTACAATGAGCAGTTCTTC.

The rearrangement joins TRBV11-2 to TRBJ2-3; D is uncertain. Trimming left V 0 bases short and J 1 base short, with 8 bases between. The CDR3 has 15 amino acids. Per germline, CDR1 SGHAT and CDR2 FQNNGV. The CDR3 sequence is CASSLELWRTDTQYF. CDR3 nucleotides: TGTGCCAGCAGCTTAGAGCTTTGGCGCACAGATACGCAGTATTTT.

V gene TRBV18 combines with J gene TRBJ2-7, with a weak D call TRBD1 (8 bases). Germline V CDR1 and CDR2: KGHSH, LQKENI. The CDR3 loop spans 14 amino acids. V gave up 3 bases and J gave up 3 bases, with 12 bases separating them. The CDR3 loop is CASSPSGTGYEQYF. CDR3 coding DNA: TGTGCCAGCTCACCGAGCGGGACAGGCTACGAGCAGTACTTC.

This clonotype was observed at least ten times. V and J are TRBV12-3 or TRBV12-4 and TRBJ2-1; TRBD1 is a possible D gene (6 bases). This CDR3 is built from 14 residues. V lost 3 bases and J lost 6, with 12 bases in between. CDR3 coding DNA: TGTGCCAGCAGTTTGCCCAGGGGAATCAATGAGCAGTTCTTC. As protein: CASSLPRGINEQFF.

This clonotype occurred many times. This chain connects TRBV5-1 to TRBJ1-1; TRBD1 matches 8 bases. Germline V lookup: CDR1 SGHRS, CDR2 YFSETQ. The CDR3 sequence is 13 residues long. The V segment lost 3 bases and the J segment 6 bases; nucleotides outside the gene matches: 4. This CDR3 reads CASSSGTGPEAFF. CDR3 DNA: TGCGCCAGCAGCTCAGGGACAGGCCCTGAAGCTTTCTTT.

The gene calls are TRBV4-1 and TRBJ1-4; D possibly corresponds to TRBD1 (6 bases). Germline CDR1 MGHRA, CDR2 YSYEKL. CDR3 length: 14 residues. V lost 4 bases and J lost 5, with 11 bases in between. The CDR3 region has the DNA TGCGCCAGCAGCCCGGGACAAGCAAATGAAAAACTGTTTTTT. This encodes CASSPGQANEKLFF.

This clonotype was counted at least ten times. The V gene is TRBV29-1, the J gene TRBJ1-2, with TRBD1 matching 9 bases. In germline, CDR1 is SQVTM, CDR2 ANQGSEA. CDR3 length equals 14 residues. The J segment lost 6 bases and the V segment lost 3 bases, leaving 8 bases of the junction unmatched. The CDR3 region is CSVDVTGGWNGYTF. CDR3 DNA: TGCAGCGTTGATGTGACAGGGGGTTGGAATGGCTACACCTTC.